These 21 T cell receptor beta chains were sequenced from one sample in a study of cytomegalovirus exposure and HLA in healthy donors. Data came from immunoSEQ multiplex PCR; TCRdb stores just in-frame clones and leaves some out. Of around 190,000 clones in the sample, about 89% were seen once. The sample taken for sequencing was PBMCs. The receptors originated from a man aged 25-45 years in good health and CMV-seropositive.

V gene TRBV29-1 combines with J gene TRBJ1-3; weak D call: TRBD1 (6 bases). The ends were cut back, 3 bases at V and 4 bases at J, with 13 bases in the middle. CDR1 and CDR2 (germline): SQVTM, ANQGSEA. The CDR3 loop spans 14 amino acids. Here the CDR3 DNA reads TGCAGCGTTGAGCTGGGGGCAGGAGGAAACACCATATATTTT. It translates to CSVELGAGGNTIYF. The whole variable domain, remainder taken from reference TRBV29-1 and TRBJ1-3, is SAVISQKPSRDICQRGTSLTIQCQVDSQVTMMFWYRQQPGQSLTLIATANQGSEATYESGFVIDKFPISRPNLTFSTLTVSNMSPEDSSIYLCSVELGAGGNTIYFGEGSWLTVV.

The chain is built from TRBV5-1 and TRBJ1-1; no definite D call. V was pared by 5 bases and J by 1 base, with 9 bases between. Germline loops: CDR1 SGHRS, CDR2 YFSETQ. CDR3 length: 13 residues. CDR3 coding DNA: TGCGCCAGCAGTTTTGTACAGAACACTGAAGCTTTCTTT. It yields the protein CASSFVQNTEAFF.

J is TRBJ2-5 and V is TRBV27, with TRBD2 matching 9 bases. The germline gives CDR1 MNHEY, CDR2 SMNVEV (reference sequence). V lost 1 base and J lost 7; bases outside the gene matches: 10. The CDR3 contains 16 residues. CDR3 amino acids: CASSLLGGRAVGTQYF. The CDR3 DNA reads TGTGCCAGCAGTTTATTGGGCGGGAGGGCCGTTGGGACCCAGTACTTC.

This chain connects TRBV7-8 to TRBJ1-4, with TRBD1 as a possible D gene (6 bases). This CDR3 comprises 13 residues. The germline V gene has CDR1 SGHVS and CDR2 FQNEAQ. V was trimmed by 8 bases and J by 8 bases, leaving 15 bases between them. The CDR3 DNA is TGTGCCAGCGGTCCACAGGGTGGGGAAAAACTGTTTTTT. This codes for CASGPQGGEKLFF.

The V gene is TRBV29-1, the J gene TRBJ1-1, with 8 bases fitting TRBD1. CDR1 is SQVTM, CDR2 ANQGSEA, per germline. Losses at the gene ends were 4 bases for V and 5 bases for J; bases not matched to a gene: 9. The CDR3 has 14 amino acids. In DNA, the CDR3 is TGCAGCGTTGGGAACGGACAGGGCCGAACTGAAGCTTTCTTT. Its protein product is CSVGNGQGRTEAFF. Filled out from reference TRBV29-1 and TRBJ1-1, the complete variable domain reads SAVISQKPSRDICQRGTSLTIQCQVDSQVTMMFWYRQQPGQSLTLIATANQGSEATYESGFVIDKFPISRPNLTFSTLTVSNMSPEDSSIYLCSVGNGQGRTEAFFGQGTRLTVV.

Only one count was recorded for this clone. This chain links TRBV18 with TRBJ2-7; 11 bases match TRBD2. CDR3 length: 16 residues. V shed 3 bases, J shed 5 bases, and the junction held 9 bases outside the gene matches. Germline CDR1 and CDR2: KGHSH and LQKENI. Here the CDR3 DNA reads TGTGCCAGCTCACCTGTCAGGACTAGCGGGCAACACGAGCAGTACTTC. Protein sequence: CASSPVRTSGQHEQYF.

The chain is built from TRBV11-3 and TRBJ1-2, with D possibly TRBD1 on 6 matching bases. V was shortened by 3 bases and J by 2 bases, with 19 bases between the two germline ends. Germline V CDR1 and CDR2: SGHNT, YENEEA. The CDR3 runs 17 residues. CDR3 loop: CASSFDDPGQGNYGYTF. The CDR3 DNA sequence: TGTGCCAGCAGCTTCGACGACCCGGGACAAGGAAACTATGGCTACACCTTC.

This chain joins TRBV5-1 and TRBJ2-1; D gene ambiguous. Germline lookup yields CDR1 SGHRS and CDR2 YFSETQ. The CDR3 runs 12 residues. V shed 3 bases and J shed 7 bases, with 8 bases lying between them. This CDR3 reads CASSWALNEQFF. DNA for the CDR3: TGCGCCAGCAGCTGGGCCCTAAATGAGCAGTTCTTC. Variable domain in full (rest from reference TRBV5-1 and TRBJ2-1): KAGVTQTPRYLIKTRGQQVTLSCSPISGHRSVSWYQQTPGQGLQFLFEYFSETQRNKGNFPGRFSGRQFSNSRSEMNVSTLELGDSALYLCASSWALNEQFFGPGTRLTVL.

This chain connects TRBV11-2 to TRBJ2-5, with TRBD1 identical over 9 bases. V shed 8 bases and J 4 bases; nucleotides not matched to a gene: 5. CDR1 is SGHAT and CDR2 is FQNNGV in the germline V gene. The CDR3 length is 13 residues. The CDR3 DNA reads TGTGCCAGCTCCCTGGACAGGGGAGAGACCCAGTACTTC. This codes for CASSLDRGETQYF.

This rearrangement joins TRBV4-1 to TRBJ2-5; 13 nucleotides match TRBD2. V lost 5 bases and J lost 2; bases outside the gene matches: 8. The CDR3 runs to 17 residues. Germline CDR1 reads MGHRA; CDR2 reads YSYEKL. CDR3 region: CASSEWTSGGLQETQYF. The CDR3 DNA reads as TGCGCCAGCAGCGAATGGACTAGCGGGGGCCTACAAGAGACCCAGTACTTC.

The chain employs TRBV19 and TRBJ1-1; unclear D gene. From germline, CDR1 is LNHDA and CDR2 SQIVND (reference sequence). V lost 8 bases and J 0 bases, leaving 13 bases between the germline ends. CDR3 length: 14 amino acids. DNA for the CDR3: TGTGCCAGTTGTACGTCCGATATGAACACTGAAGCTTTCTTT. The encoded protein is CASCTSDMNTEAFF.

This clone was picked up a small number of times. This chain joins TRBV7-8 and TRBJ2-3; 10 nucleotides align to TRBD1. V trimming: 5 bases; J trimming: 7 bases; junction bases outside the gene matches: 9. CDR1 SGHVS and CDR2 FQNEAQ come from the germline V gene. The CDR3 length is 15 residues. The CDR3 DNA reads TGTGCCAGCAGCATGCCCGGGACAGGGGAAAATACGCAGTATTTT. Translation gives CASSMPGTGENTQYF.

V usage is TRBV7-6 and J usage is TRBJ2-2; unclear D gene. With 4 bases removed from V and 5 bases from J, the gap between germline ends came to 14 bases. CDR3 length: 15 amino acids. The germline V gene has CDR1 SGHVS and CDR2 FNYEAQ. The CDR3 spells CASSSRPSLTGELFF. CDR3 nucleotide sequence: TGTGCCAGCAGCTCCCGGCCATCCCTGACCGGGGAGCTGTTTTTT.

The chain is built from TRBV29-1 and TRBJ2-1; possibly TRBD2 for D (6 bases). The V end lost 7 bases, the J end lost 2 bases, and 15 bases lay between the germline ends. The CDR3 consists of 14 residues. CDR1 and CDR2 from the germline V gene are SQVTM and ANQGSEA. DNA for the CDR3: TGCAGCGGGGGGAAAGGCGGGACCTACAATGAGCAGTTCTTC. Translated, it gives CSGGKGGTYNEQFF.

This chain links TRBV5-1 with TRBJ2-2; possible D gene TRBD1, 5 bases. Looked up from germline, CDR1 is SGHRS and CDR2 is YFSETQ. Between the trimmed V and J ends, which lost 2 bases and 1 base, there was a span of 12 bases. CDR3 size: 16 residues. This chain's CDR3 is CASSFVAGRNTGELFF. CDR3 DNA: TGCGCCAGCAGCTTCGTCGCAGGGCGGAACACCGGGGAGCTGTTTTTT.

V usage is TRBV5-6 and J usage is TRBJ1-4, with no clear D. V shed 2 bases and J shed 2 bases, with 7 bases lying between them. The germline V gene has CDR1 SGHDT and CDR2 YYEEEE. The CDR3 spans 14 residues. CDR3 nucleotides: TGTGCCAGCAGCTTACCGGGGACTAATGAAAAACTGTTTTTT. Its translation: CASSLPGTNEKLFF. Complete variable domain (other parts from reference TRBV5-6 and TRBJ1-4): DAGVTQSPTHLIKTRGQQVTLRCSPKSGHDTVSWYQQALGQGPQFIFQYYEEEERQRGNFPDRFSGHQFPNYSSELNVNALLLGDSALYLCASSLPGTNEKLFFGSGTQLSVL.

This clone occurred a few times. CDR3 sequence reads: CASSPFGVTGYTF. The CDR3 DNA reads TGTGCCAGCAGCCCCTTCGGGGTTACCGGCTACACCTTC. This chain uses TRBV11-3 with TRBJ1-2; no reliable D call. The CDR3 is 13 amino acids. CDR1 is SGHNT, CDR2 YENEEA, per germline. With 5 bases removed from V and 8 bases from J, the gap between germline ends came to 15 bases.

The V and J genes are TRBV11-1 and TRBJ2-2; no definite D call. Germline assignment: CDR1 SGHAT and CDR2 FQDESV (reference sequence). V lost 5 bases, J lost 0 bases, and 10 bases lay in between. This CDR3 comprises 15 residues. The CDR3 bases are TGTGCCAGCAGCGGTACGAATGCGAACACCGGGGAGCTGTTTTTT. Amino acids: CASSGTNANTGELFF.

This clone was counted at least ten times. J is TRBJ2-1 and V is TRBV2; perhaps D is TRBD1 or TRBD2 (5 bases each). This CDR3 is 13 amino acids long. The germline V gene has CDR1 SNHLY and CDR2 FYNNEI. V was trimmed by 5 bases and J by 5 bases, leaving 10 bases between them. The CDR3 coding sequence is TGTGCCAGCAGTCCGGGACCCCACAATGAGCAGTTCTTC. Its protein is CASSPGPHNEQFF.

The chain has TRBV5-1 and TRBJ1-2, with D unclear. Looked up from germline, CDR1 is SGHRS and CDR2 is YFSETQ. The CDR3 is 13 residues long. V shed 0 bases and J shed 3 bases, with 6 bases lying between them. The CDR3, as DNA: TGCGCCAGCAGCTTGGAGGGAGACTATGGCTACACCTTC. This codes for CASSLEGDYGYTF.

The chain joins TRBV7-7 to TRBJ2-5, with 9 bases that match TRBD1. V lost 5 bases to trimming and J lost 5 bases; unmatched junction nucleotides: 3. Germline values: CDR1 SSHAT, CDR2 FNYEAQ (reference sequence). This CDR3 has 13 residues. CDR3 sequence reads: CASSPGQGETQYF. CDR3 sequence (DNA): TGTGCCAGCAGCCCAGGACAGGGGGAGACCCAGTACTTC.